These 21 T cell receptor beta chains came from one sample sequenced in a study of cytomegalovirus exposure and HLA in healthy donors. 13 Jbeta primers and 60 Vbeta primers were used for the PCR. Assay used: immunoSEQ multiplex PCR; TCRdb lists only in-frame clones, some missing. The sample holds roughly 110,000 clones, about three quarters seen once. Source material: PBMCs. Receptor source: a boy younger than 18 in good health and CMV-seronegative.

The table lists this clone with a count of one. The chain employs TRBV5-4 and TRBJ1-3, with no clear D. This CDR3 comprises 15 residues. Germline V gene sequence: CDR1 SGHNT, CDR2 YYREEE (reference sequence). Trimming pared 0 bases from V and 0 bases from J, leaving 7 bases between. CDR3 sequence: CASSLDSHSGNTIYF. CDR3 DNA: TGTGCCAGCAGCTTGGACTCGCACTCTGGAAACACCATATATTTT.

The chain recombines TRBV4-3 with TRBJ2-1; TRBD2 agrees at 13 bases. The CDR3 loop spans 15 amino acids. After removal of 2 bases from V and 7 bases from J, the junction contained 2 bases not matched to a gene. Germline values: CDR1 LGHNA, CDR2 YSLEER. CDR3 region: CASSQTSGGANEQFF. In DNA, the CDR3 is TGCGCCAGCAGCCAAACTAGCGGGGGGGCAAATGAGCAGTTCTTC.

This clone was detected only once. J is TRBJ2-1 and V is TRBV4-2; 8 nucleotides line up with TRBD2. The CDR3 loop spans 15 amino acids. CDR1 is LGHNA and CDR2 is YNFKEQ in the germline V gene. After removal of 0 bases from V and 9 bases from J, the junction contained 7 bases not matched to a gene. For the CDR3, the DNA is TGTGCCAGCAGCCAAGAAAGCGGGAGTGGGGTTGAGCAGTTCTTC. Translated: CASSQESGSGVEQFF.

V gene TRBV11-3 combines with J gene TRBJ2-7, with D perhaps TRBD2 (6 bases). CDR3 length: 12 residues. V was cut by 7 bases and J by 0 bases, with 7 bases left in between. Germline V gene data show CDR1 as SGHNT and CDR2 as YENEEA. The CDR3 protein is CASTGGSYEQYF. The CDR3 region has the DNA TGTGCCAGCACCGGGGGCTCCTACGAGCAGTACTTC.

CDR3 nucleotides: TGCGCCAGCAGCATGCTAGCGGGCCCCTACGAGCAGTACTTC. This sequence encodes CASSMLAGPYEQYF. V gene TRBV4-1 combines with J gene TRBJ2-7, with TRBD2 matching over 8 bases. The CDR3 length is 14 residues. The V segment lost 5 bases and the J segment 2 bases; nucleotides outside the gene matches: 5. Germline CDR1 is MGHRA and CDR2 is YSYEKL.

The chain is built from TRBV9 and TRBJ2-2, with 10 bases identical to TRBD1. Germline-derived CDR1 and CDR2 are SGDLS and YYNGEE. This CDR3 has 16 residues. Trimming removed 3 bases from V and 7 bases from J; junction bases left unmatched: 9. This CDR3 reads CASSEGTGTGVGELFF. The CDR3 nucleotides are TGTGCCAGCAGCGAGGGGACCGGGACAGGGGTCGGGGAGCTGTTTTTT.

This clone was recorded only once. V gene TRBV2 combines with J gene TRBJ1-2; D is possibly TRBD1 (5 bases). Per the germline V gene, CDR1 is SNHLY and CDR2 is FYNNEI. The CDR3 has 12 amino acids. Trimming took off 5 bases at V and 2 bases at J, with 6 bases between the two ends. The CDR3 bases are TGTGCCAGCAGTCAGGGAAACTATGGCTACACCTTC. Amino acid sequence: CASSQGNYGYTF.

In nucleotides, the CDR3 is TGTGCCAGCAGTGAGAGCCGCTACGAGCAGTACTTC. It translates to CASSESRYEQYF. The chain is built from TRBV6-1 and TRBJ2-7, with D unclear. With 3 bases removed from V and 3 bases from J, the gap between germline ends came to 6 bases. Germline V gives CDR1 MNHNS, CDR2 SASEGT. The CDR3 totals 12 residues.

The CDR3 DNA reads as TGCGCCAGCAGTGAGGGACGGGGTAGGGATGAAAAACTGTTTTTT. Translating it yields CASSEGRGRDEKLFF. The rearrangement uses TRBV10-1 and TRBJ1-4; no firm D call. Germline V gene sequence: CDR1 WNHNN, CDR2 SYGVQD (reference sequence). Trimming pared 2 bases from V and 6 bases from J, leaving 13 bases between. The length of the CDR3 is 15 residues.

J is TRBJ2-7 and V is TRBV28; the match to TRBD2 covers 7 bases. The germline V gene encodes CDR1 MDHEN and CDR2 SYDVKM. V lost 3 bases, J lost 3 bases, and 2 bases stayed unmatched. CDR3 length equals 13 residues. CDR3 coding DNA: TGTGCCAGCAGTTTGGGACTACGCTACGAGCAGTACTTC. This sequence encodes CASSLGLRYEQYF.

The V call is TRBV7-2, the J call TRBJ2-7; D gene unclear. Trimming left V 1 base short and J 0 bases short, with 13 bases between. Germline-derived CDR1 and CDR2 are SGHTA and FQGNSA. The CDR3 contains 16 residues. The chain's CDR3 is CASSLVPSPGSYEQYF. CDR3 nucleotide sequence: TGTGCCAGCAGCTTAGTGCCCTCGCCAGGCTCCTACGAGCAGTACTTC.

This clone was detected only once. The chain employs TRBV5-4 and TRBJ2-7; the match to TRBD2 covers 11 bases. Germline lookup yields CDR1 SGHNT and CDR2 YYREEE (reference sequence). The CDR3 runs to 15 residues. Trimming at V came to 10 bases and at J to 5 bases, leaving 14 bases not matched to a gene. The CDR3 spells CAVTLAGVRGHEQYF. For the CDR3, the DNA is TGTGCCGTCACACTAGCGGGAGTCCGGGGGCACGAGCAGTACTTC.

The V gene is TRBV4-1, the J gene TRBJ1-1; D not certain. The germline V gene encodes CDR1 MGHRA and CDR2 YSYEKL. V lost 0 bases and J lost 3, with 11 bases in between. The CDR3 has 15 residues. The CDR3 nucleotides read TGCGCCAGCAGCCAAGATGCAGGTTCAGACACTGAAGCTTTCTTT. Its translation is CASSQDAGSDTEAFF.

The chain combines TRBV28 with TRBJ1-2; 7 bases are a match to TRBD1. The trim removed 6 bases at V and 6 bases at J, leaving 13 bases unmatched. The CDR3 contains 15 residues. CDR1 and CDR2 (germline): MDHEN, SYDVKM. The CDR3 region has the DNA TGTGCCAGCAGCGCCCCACTCGGACAGGTTCATGGCTACACCTTC. Translating it yields CASSAPLGQVHGYTF.

This clone was picked up one time. One base away lies a much larger clone, so this may be a sequencing read error. The V gene is TRBV6-5, the J gene TRBJ1-1; D possibly corresponds to TRBD1 (6 bases). V lost 6 bases, J lost 1 base, and 9 bases lay in between. From germline, CDR1 is MNHEY and CDR2 SVGAGI. This CDR3 contains 13 residues. The CDR3 DNA sequence: TGTGCCAGCAGCCGGGGACAGAACACTGAAGCTTTCTTT. Residues: CASSRGQNTEAFF.

This clone was seen just once. The genes are TRBV19 and TRBJ1-6, with TRBD1 matching over 7 bases. J was trimmed by 8 bases and V by 5 bases; bases with no gene match: 6. This CDR3 spans 14 amino acids. Germline V gene sequence: CDR1 LNHDA, CDR2 SQIVND (reference sequence). CDR3 protein: CASSLGQDYSPLHF. CDR3 in DNA: TGTGCCAGTAGTCTCGGACAGGATTATTCACCCCTCCACTTT. Combining the CDR3 with reference TRBV19 and TRBJ1-6 gives the whole variable domain DGGITQSPKYLFRKEGQNVTLSCEQNLNHDAMYWYRQDPGQGLRLIYYSQIVNDFQKGDIAEGYSVSREKKESFPLTVTSAQKNPTAFYLCASSLGQDYSPLHFGNGTRLTVT.

This chain links TRBV27 with TRBJ1-5, with TRBD1 matching over 8 bases. The CDR3 runs 15 residues. CDR1 and CDR2 from the germline V gene are MNHEY and SMNVEV (reference sequence). V dropped 8 bases and J dropped 1; count of bases not matched to a gene: 7. Here the CDR3 DNA reads TGTGCCAGCTCCCCGGACAGGGACAGCAATCAGCCCCAGCATTTT. It encodes CASSPDRDSNQPQHF.

This clone was found a few times. The chain recombines TRBV9 with TRBJ1-2, with TRBD1 matching over 11 bases. With V trimmed by 1 base and J by 3 bases, 5 bases remained unmatched. The CDR3 loop spans 16 amino acids. CDR1 SGDLS and CDR2 YYNGEE come from the germline V gene. The CDR3 DNA sequence: TGTGCCAGCAGCGTACAGGACAGGGGGCGTTACTATGGCTACACCTTC. It is translated as CASSVQDRGRYYGYTF.

The rearrangement links TRBV7-8 to TRBJ1-2; 8 nucleotides agree with TRBD1. The length of the CDR3 is 15 residues. J gave up 3 bases and V 5 bases, and 8 bases lay outside the gene matches. CDR1 SGHVS and CDR2 FQNEAQ come from the germline V gene. The DNA of the CDR3 is TGTGCCAGCAGCAAGGACAGGGTCTTAGACTATGGCTACACCTTC. This codes for CASSKDRVLDYGYTF.

V and J are TRBV5-4 and TRBJ2-3, with D unclear. The germline V gene has CDR1 SGHNT and CDR2 YYREEE (reference sequence). CDR3 length: 13 amino acids. V was cut by 4 bases and J by 3 bases, with 9 bases left in between. The CDR3 DNA sequence: TGTGCCAGCAGCGAGAAAGAAACAGATACGCAGTATTTT. Encoded protein: CASSEKETDTQYF.

The CDR3 loop is CASSKDRPGQPQHF. CDR3 DNA: TGTGCCAGCAGCAAGGACAGGCCCGGGCAGCCCCAGCATTTT. The chain joins TRBV5-6 to TRBJ1-5; TRBD1 matches at 7 bases. The trim removed 4 bases at V and 7 bases at J, leaving 8 bases unmatched. CDR1 is SGHDT, CDR2 YYEEEE, per germline. The length of the CDR3 is 14 residues.